This T cell receptor (beta chain) originates from a study of OX40 agonist ivuxolimab in advanced cancers. The study's findings and limits: Among the lowest levels of clonal expansion were found in partial responders at 0.1-3.0 mg/kg.

Per germline, CDR1 SGHAT and CDR2 FQNNGV. The V gene lost 1 base and the J gene lost 9 bases, with 15 bases spanning the gap. This CDR3 comprises 14 residues. Sequenced by immunoSEQ multiplex PCR; TCRdb stores in-frame clones only, minus some. This table holds about 30,000 clones, just over 90% found once. Note on this clone: The antigen is undetermined.

The TCR was taken from an adult with an advanced solid tumor such as melanoma, head and neck, liver or kidney cancer. The sequencing used CD4+ or CD8+ T cells sorted from blood, collected in a trial of the OX40 agonist ivuxolimab. V and J are TRBV11-2 and TRBJ1-1; no firm D call. The CDR3 reads CASSLGPRTLKAFF. The CDR3 DNA sequence: TGTGCCAGCAGCTTAGGTCCCCGCACGTTGAAAGCTTTCTTT.